The present T cell receptor (beta chain) was sequenced within a study of T-cell memory formation after mild COVID-19. The ends were cut back, 5 bases at V and 11 bases at J, with 17 bases in the middle. The CDR3 length is 13 residues. TCRdb called the 5' RACE reads again in MiXCR, with one record for every CDR3 protein. The table shows nearly 350,000 distinct CDR3 sequences, with 10% to 15% occurring only once. This clonotype appeared a few times. Antigen unknown. Study-wide points: Cross-reactive memory seemingly joined, as some responding clones were found in pre-infection memory. Among CD4+ contracting clones, most were CM and EM, and CD8+ ones EMRA.

The chain has TRBV12-3 or TRBV12-4 and TRBJ2-3; D unresolved. The sequenced sample consisted of PBMCs or a T cell subset sorted from them (not recorded which). The clonotype was recovered from a man younger than 35 who had mild COVID-19 (a few samples of this study predate the infection). Cell type and time point are not known. The CDR3 nucleotides are TGTGCCAGCAGTCCGCAGACCAGAGGAGAGCAGTATTTT. This gives the protein CASSPQTRGEQYF.